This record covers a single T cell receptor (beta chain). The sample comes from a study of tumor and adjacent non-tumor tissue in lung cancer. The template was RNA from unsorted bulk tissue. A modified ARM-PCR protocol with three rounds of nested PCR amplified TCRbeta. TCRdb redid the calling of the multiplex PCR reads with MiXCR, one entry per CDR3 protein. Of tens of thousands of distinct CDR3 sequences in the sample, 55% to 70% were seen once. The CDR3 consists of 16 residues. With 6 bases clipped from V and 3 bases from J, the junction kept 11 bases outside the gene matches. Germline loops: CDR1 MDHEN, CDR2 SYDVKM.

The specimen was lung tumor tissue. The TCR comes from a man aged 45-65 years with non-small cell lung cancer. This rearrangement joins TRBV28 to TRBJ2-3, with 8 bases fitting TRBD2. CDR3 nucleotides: TGTGCCAGCAGGTTCCGCTTCCGCGGGGGGACAGATACGCAGTATTTT. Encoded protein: CASRFRFRGGTDTQYF.